The 2 T cell receptor beta chains listed next were all sequenced from one sample in a study of blood T cell repertoires in COVID-19. Repertoires were generated with immunoSEQ multiplex PCR, while TCRdb's copy carries only in-frame clones and drops some. The table lists some 180,000 clones, around 82% of them singletons. Source material: PBMCs or T cells enriched from blood (not recorded which). The source of these receptors is a woman aged 55-75 years with acute COVID-19.

The DNA for the CDR3 is TGTGCCAGCAGAACGACAGGGGGGTCCTACGAGCAGTACGTC. It codes for CASRTTGGSYEQYV. The chain couples TRBV28 to TRBJ2-7; 9 bases agree with TRBD1. Trimming took 6 bases from V and 1 from J; bases not matched to a gene: 4. CDR3 length: 14 amino acids. Germline V gene sequence: CDR1 MDHEN, CDR2 SYDVKM.

This clone was picked up one time. One junction end disagrees with the germline gene, perhaps due to a read error. The J gene is TRBJ1-2, the V gene TRBV6-5; TRBD1 matches 9 bases. The CDR3 is 16 amino acids. The germline gives CDR1 MNHEY, CDR2 SVGAGI. The CDR3 DNA is TGTGCCAGCAGCTACTCTGGACAGGGGAGGGACTATGGCTACACCTTC. Its translation: CASSYSGQGRDYGYTF.